The clone carrying this TCR beta chain was recorded a few times. The antigen is unknown. V was shortened by 0 bases and J by 12 bases, with 26 bases between the two germline ends. The germline V gene has CDR1 LGHNA and CDR2 YSLEER. This CDR3 comprises 17 residues. These data are taken from a study of radiotherapy plus CTLA-4 blockade in lung cancer. Study background: Overall, 18% of patients showed an objective response, while 25% to 40% attained disease control.

Findings and limits, study-wide: Interferon-beta and early blood T cell clone dynamics reportedly predicted response best.

The assay was immunoSEQ multiplex PCR, and TCRdb's table has in-frame clones only and misses some. The sample has tens of thousands of clones, 77% seen once. J is TRBJ2-5 and V is TRBV4-3; D perhaps matches TRBD2 (7 bases). Material: peripheral blood, obtained from a patient treated with radiotherapy plus ipilimumab. The sequence was obtained from a human donor with non-small cell lung cancer whose response to radiotherapy plus ipilimumab could not be evaluated. CDR3 amino acids: CASSQDRGLRDPTREYF. CDR3 bases: TGCGCCAGCAGCCAAGACAGGGGACTAAGGGACCCTACGAGGGAGTACTTC.